This T cell receptor beta chain originates from a study of beta chain features in type 1 diabetes. Reverse transcription of all isolated RNA meant that expressed TCRB transcripts were sequenced. Repertoires were generated with immunoSEQ multiplex PCR, while TCRdb's copy carries only in-frame clones and drops some. The top ten clones hold approximately 0.035% of a sample with under 450,000 clones, roughly 14% of them seen once. This clone showed up just a few times. The CDR3 is 14 amino acids. Germline assignment: CDR1 KGHSH and CDR2 LQKENI. V lost 3 bases to trimming and J lost 5 bases, with 11 bases between them.

Sample: naive CD4+ T cells from blood. The chain combines TRBV18 with TRBJ2-1; D remains ambiguous. This clonotype was obtained from a man aged 25-45 years in good health. The CDR3: CASSPRQPNNEQFF. As DNA, the CDR3 is TGTGCCAGCTCACCTCGTCAACCCAACAATGAGCAGTTCTTC.